This T cell receptor beta chain is drawn from a study of OX40 agonist ivuxolimab in advanced cancers. Across the whole study: Those treated in dose escalation had hepatocellular carcinoma, melanoma, renal cell cancer or head and neck cancer.

The table came from immunoSEQ multiplex PCR; TCRdb's copy has only in-frame clones and leaves some out. The data contain some 27,000 clones, approximately 83% of them seen just once; the ten biggest clones take up around 15%. There are 16 residues in the CDR3. CDR1 and CDR2 (germline): SEHNR, FQNEAQ (reference sequence). Deletions cut 4 bases from V and 0 bases from J, with 13 bases between. The source was CD4+ or CD8+ T cells sorted from blood, collected in a trial of the OX40 agonist ivuxolimab. The V call is TRBV7-9, the J call TRBJ2-1, with a possible D match to TRBD2 (6 bases). This TCR was recovered from an adult with an advanced solid tumor such as melanoma, head and neck, liver or kidney cancer. CDR3 in amino acids: CASSSGTPPSYNEQFF. In DNA, the CDR3 is TGTGCCAGCAGCTCCGGGACTCCTCCCTCCTACAATGAGCAGTTCTTC.